This record looks at one T cell receptor beta chain sequence and its context. Profiling relied on immunoSEQ multiplex PCR, and the TCRdb table lists in-frame clones only, not all of them. The repertoire consists of about 220,000 clones, with about 93% occurring once and the leading ten covering less than 1.6%. The data originate from a study of control samples from healthy donors and cancer patients. CDR1 MNHEY and CDR2 SVGAGI come from the germline V gene. This CDR3 is built from 15 residues. Trimming took 2 bases from V and 5 from J; bases not matched to a gene: 4. Sequenced material: blood. The source is a man aged 45-60 years in good health. The chain has TRBV6-5 and TRBJ1-2; TRBD1 matches at 11 bases. The CDR3 reads CASSYQDRGLYGYTF. The DNA for the CDR3 is TGTGCCAGCAGTTACCAGGACAGGGGGCTATATGGCTACACCTTC.